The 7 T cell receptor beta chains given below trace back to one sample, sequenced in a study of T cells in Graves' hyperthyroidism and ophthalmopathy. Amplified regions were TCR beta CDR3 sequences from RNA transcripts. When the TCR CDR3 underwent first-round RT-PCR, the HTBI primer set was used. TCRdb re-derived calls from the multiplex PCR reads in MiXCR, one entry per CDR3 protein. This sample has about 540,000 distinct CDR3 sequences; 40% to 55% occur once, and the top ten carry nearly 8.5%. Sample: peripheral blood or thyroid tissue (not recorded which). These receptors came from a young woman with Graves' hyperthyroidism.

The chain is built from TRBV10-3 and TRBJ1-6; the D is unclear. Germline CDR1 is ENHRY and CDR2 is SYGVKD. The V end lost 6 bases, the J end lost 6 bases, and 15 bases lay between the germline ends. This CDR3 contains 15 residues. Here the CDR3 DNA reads TGTGCCATCAGGTCGACTGTTCTGGCTAATTCACCCCTCCACTTT. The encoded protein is CAIRSTVLANSPLHF.

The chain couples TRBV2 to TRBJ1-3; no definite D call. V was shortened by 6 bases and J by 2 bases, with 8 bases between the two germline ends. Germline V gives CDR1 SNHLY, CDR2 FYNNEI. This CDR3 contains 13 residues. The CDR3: CASSIGPGNTIYF. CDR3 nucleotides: TGTGCCAGCAGCATAGGTCCTGGAAACACCATATATTTT. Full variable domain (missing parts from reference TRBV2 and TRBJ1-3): EPEVTQTPSHQVTQMGQEVILRCVPISNHLYFYWYRQILGQKVEFLVSFYNNEISEKSEIFDDQFSVERPDGSNFTLKIRSTKLEDSAMYFCASSIGPGNTIYFGEGSWLTVV.

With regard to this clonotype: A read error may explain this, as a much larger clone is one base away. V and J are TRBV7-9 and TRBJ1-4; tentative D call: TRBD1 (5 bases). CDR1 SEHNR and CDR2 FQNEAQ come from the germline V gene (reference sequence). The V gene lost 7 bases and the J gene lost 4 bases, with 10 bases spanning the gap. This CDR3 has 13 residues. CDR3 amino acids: CASNRDVNEKLFF. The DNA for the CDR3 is TGTGCCAGCAACCGGGACGTTAATGAAAAACTGTTTTTT.

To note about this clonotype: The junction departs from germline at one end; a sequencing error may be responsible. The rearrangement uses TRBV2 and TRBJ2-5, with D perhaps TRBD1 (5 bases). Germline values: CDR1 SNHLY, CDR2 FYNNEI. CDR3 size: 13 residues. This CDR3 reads CASSQGQQEIQYF. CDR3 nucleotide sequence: TGTGCCAGCAGCCAAGGACAACAAGAGATCCAGTACTTC.

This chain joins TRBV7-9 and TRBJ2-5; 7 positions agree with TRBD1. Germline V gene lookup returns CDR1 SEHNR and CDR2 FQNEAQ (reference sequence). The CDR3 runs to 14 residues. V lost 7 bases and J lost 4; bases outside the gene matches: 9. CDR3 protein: CASKPEGAGETQYF. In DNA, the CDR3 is TGTGCCAGCAAACCCGAGGGGGCAGGAGAGACCCAGTACTTC.

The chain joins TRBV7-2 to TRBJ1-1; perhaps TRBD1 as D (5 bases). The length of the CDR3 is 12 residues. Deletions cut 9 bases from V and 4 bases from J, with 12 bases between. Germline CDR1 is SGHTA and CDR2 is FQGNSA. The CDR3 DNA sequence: TGTGCCAGGGGGCGCGACGGCACTGAAGCTTTCTTT. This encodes CARGRDGTEAFF. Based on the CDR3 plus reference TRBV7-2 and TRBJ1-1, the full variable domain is GAGVSQSPSNKVTEKGKDVELRCDPISGHTALYWYRQSLGQGLEFLIYFQGNSAPDKSGLPSDRFSAERTGGSVSTLTIQRTQQEDSAVYLCARGRDGTEAFFGQGTRLTVV.

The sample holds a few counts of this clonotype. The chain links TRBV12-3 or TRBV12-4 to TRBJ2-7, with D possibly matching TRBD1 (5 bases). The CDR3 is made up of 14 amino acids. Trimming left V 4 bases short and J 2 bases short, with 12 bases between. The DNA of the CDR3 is TGTGCCAGCAGTTCCAGCAGGGTCCCCTACGAGCAGTACTTC. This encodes CASSSSRVPYEQYF.